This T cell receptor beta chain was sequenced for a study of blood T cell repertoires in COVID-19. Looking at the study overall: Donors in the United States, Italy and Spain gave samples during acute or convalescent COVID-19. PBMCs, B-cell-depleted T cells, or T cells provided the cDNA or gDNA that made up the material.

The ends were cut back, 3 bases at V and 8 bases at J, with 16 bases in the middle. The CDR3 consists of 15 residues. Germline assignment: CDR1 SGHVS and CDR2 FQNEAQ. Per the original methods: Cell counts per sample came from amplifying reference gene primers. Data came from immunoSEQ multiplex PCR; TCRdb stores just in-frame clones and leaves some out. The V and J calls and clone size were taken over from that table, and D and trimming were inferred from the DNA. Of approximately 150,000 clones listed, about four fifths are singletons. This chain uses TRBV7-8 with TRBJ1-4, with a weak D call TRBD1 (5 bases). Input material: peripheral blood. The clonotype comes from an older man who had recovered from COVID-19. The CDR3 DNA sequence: TGTGCCAGCAGCTTCGGAGGGGAATCCACCGAAAAACTGTTTTTT. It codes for CASSFGGESTEKLFF. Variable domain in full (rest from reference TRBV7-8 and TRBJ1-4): GAGVSQSPRYKVAKRGQDVALRCDPISGHVSLFWYQQALGQGPEFLTYFQNEAQLDKSGLPSDRFFAERPEGSVSTLKIQRTQQEDSAVYLCASSFGGESTEKLFFGSGTQLSVL.